What follows describes a single T cell receptor beta chain. Its target is unknown. Germline-derived CDR1 and CDR2 are SGHNT and YYREEE (reference sequence). The CDR3 extends over 15 amino acids. Trimming removed 4 bases from V and 4 bases from J, with 17 bases in between. This entry comes from a study of T cell responses to AZD1222 COVID-19 vaccine. Study-level findings and limits: The study identified only six AZD1222 recipients as seropositive at baseline.

The method was immunoSEQ multiplex PCR; TCRdb's version includes in-frame clones alone and lacks a portion of them. The sample holds about 120,000 clones, approximately 92% seen once. The source of this sequence is an adult in good health. This chain uses TRBV5-4 with TRBJ1-1; D is possibly TRBD1 (6 bases). This material consisted of peripheral blood, taken on day 0 of AZD1222 vaccination. The CDR3 DNA reads as TGTGCCAGCAGCCCTGGACAGAGGGAGGGCACTGAAGCTTTCTTT. Encoded protein: CASSPGQREGTEAFF.